The clone carrying this TCR beta chain was detected a few times. The antigen is not known. After removal of 4 bases from V and 6 bases from J, the junction contained 5 bases not matched to a gene. The CDR3 extends over 12 amino acids. The V gene's germline CDR1 is SQVTM and CDR2 ANQGSEA. Stability of Graves' hyperthyroidism was defined as absent ophthalmopathy progression within 18 months. The sample originates from a study of T cells in Graves' hyperthyroidism and ophthalmopathy. Study-level information: It was at initial diagnosis, before any treatment, that peripheral blood was collected.

Regarding the study as a whole: The model foresaw ophthalmopathy a median around 6.4 months prior to onset.

There were TCR beta CDR3 regions amplified from RNA transcripts. HTBI primers were employed in a first-round RT-PCR of the TCR CDR3. One entry per CDR3 protein, called by TCRdb with MiXCR from the multiplex PCR reads. The sample comprises 210,000 or so distinct CDR3 sequences, roughly 15% of which are singletons, and 50% rests with the top ten. The clonotype originates from a man aged 50 or older with Graves' hyperthyroidism. V gene TRBV29-1 combines with J gene TRBJ2-7; 8 bases align to TRBD1. Sample: blood. CDR3 residues: CSVVGQGTEQYF. DNA of the CDR3: TGCAGCGTTGTTGGACAGGGAACCGAGCAGTACTTC.